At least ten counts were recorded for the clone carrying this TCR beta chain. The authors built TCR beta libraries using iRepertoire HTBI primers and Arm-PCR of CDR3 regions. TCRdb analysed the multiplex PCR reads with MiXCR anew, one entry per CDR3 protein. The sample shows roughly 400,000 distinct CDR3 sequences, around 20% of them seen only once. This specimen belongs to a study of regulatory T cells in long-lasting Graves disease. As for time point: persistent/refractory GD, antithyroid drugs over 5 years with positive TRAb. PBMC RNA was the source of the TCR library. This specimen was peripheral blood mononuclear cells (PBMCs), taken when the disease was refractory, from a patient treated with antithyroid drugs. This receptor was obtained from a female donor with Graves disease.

The DNA of the CDR3 is TGTGCCACCAGTGAGGGACAGGGTGAAGCTTTCTTT. It specifies CATSEGQGEAFF. This chain links TRBV24-1 with TRBJ1-1; 9 nucleotides match TRBD1. Germline loops: CDR1 KGHDR, CDR2 SFDVKD. J lost 7 bases, V lost 4 bases, and 0 bases had no gene match. There are 12 residues in the CDR3.